The rows below give T cell receptor beta chains drawn from one sample of a study of beta chain features in type 1 diabetes. Here immunoSEQ multiplex PCR was the method, and the copy in TCRdb shows in-frame clones only, minus some. The sample has more than 550,000 clones; 11% to 15% are singletons. Sequencing was performed on naive CD4+ T cells from blood. The receptors originated from a man between 18 and 29 years old with type 1 diabetes. CDR3s include the opening cysteine and the closing phenylalanine or tryptophan. The D gene is left open where the match is weak. Clone size appears in some rows only: once, few, many, or a class for an expanded clone.

V gene: TRBV28; CDR3 length: 15; D gene: TRBD1; J gene: TRBJ2-3; clone size: few; CDR3 DNA: TGTGCCAGCAGTTTCCCAGGGGGCGGCACAGATACGCAGTATTTT; CDR3 protein: CASSFPGGGTDTQYF
V gene: TRBV6-5; CDR3 length: 11; D gene: -; J gene: TRBJ1-1; clone size: -; CDR3 DNA: TGTGCCGCCGTAAGCTACACTGAAGCTTTCTTT; CDR3 protein: CAAVSYTEAFF
V gene: TRBV28; CDR3 length: 12; D gene: -; J gene: TRBJ1-4; clone size: -; CDR3 DNA: TGTGCCAGCAGCCTCAGGAATGAAAAACTGTTTTTT; CDR3 protein: CASSLRNEKLFF
V gene: TRBV2; CDR3 length: 14; D gene: TRBD2; J gene: TRBJ2-7; clone size: -; CDR3 DNA: TGTGCCAGCAATGTAGCGGGAGGACTCCTCGAGCAGTACTTC; CDR3 protein: CASNVAGGLLEQYF
V gene: TRBV4-3; CDR3 length: 16; D gene: TRBD1; J gene: TRBJ1-4; clone size: -; CDR3 DNA: TGCGCCAGCAGCCAAGGGGCCGCCGCAGGGGGTGAAAAACTGTTTTTT; CDR3 protein: CASSQGAAAGGEKLFF
V gene: TRBV2; CDR3 length: 14; D gene: -; J gene: TRBJ1-4; clone size: -; CDR3 DNA: TGTGCCAGCAGTGAAGCGGGACTACGTGAAAAACTGTTTTTT; CDR3 protein: CASSEAGLREKLFF
V gene: TRBV9; CDR3 length: 13; D gene: -; J gene: TRBJ2-5; clone size: few; CDR3 DNA: TGTGCCAGCGGACTGGACAGCTTAGGGGCCCAGTACTTC; CDR3 protein: CASGLDSLGAQYF
V gene: TRBV5-1; CDR3 length: 14; D gene: -; J gene: TRBJ2-1; clone size: -; CDR3 DNA: TGCGCCAGCAGCGGTCACTCGGAGGGCAATGAGCAGTTCTTC; CDR3 protein: CASSGHSEGNEQFF
V gene: TRBV7-2; CDR3 length: 16; D gene: TRBD2; J gene: TRBJ2-3; clone size: -; CDR3 DNA: TGTGCCAGCAGATCCCTAGCGGGGGGACACACAGATACGCAGTATTTT; CDR3 protein: CASRSLAGGHTDTQYF
V gene: TRBV15; CDR3 length: 15; D gene: -; J gene: TRBJ2-4; clone size: few; CDR3 DNA: TGTGCCGCCAGCAGAGATGGGGACCTAGGGAACATTCAGTACTTC; CDR3 protein: CAASRDGDLGNIQYF